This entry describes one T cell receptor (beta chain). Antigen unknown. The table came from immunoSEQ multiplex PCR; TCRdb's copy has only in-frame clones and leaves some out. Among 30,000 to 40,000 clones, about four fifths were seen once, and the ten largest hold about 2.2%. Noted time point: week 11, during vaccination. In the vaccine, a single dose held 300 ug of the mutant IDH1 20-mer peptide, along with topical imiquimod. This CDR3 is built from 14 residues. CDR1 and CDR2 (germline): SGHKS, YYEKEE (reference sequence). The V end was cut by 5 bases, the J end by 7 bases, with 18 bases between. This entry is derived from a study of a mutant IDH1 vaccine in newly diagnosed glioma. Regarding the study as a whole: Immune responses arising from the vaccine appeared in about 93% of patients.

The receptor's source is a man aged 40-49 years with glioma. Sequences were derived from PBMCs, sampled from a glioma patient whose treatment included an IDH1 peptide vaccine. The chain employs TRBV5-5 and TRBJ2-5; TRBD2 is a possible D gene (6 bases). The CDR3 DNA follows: TGTGCCAGCAGTTGGGGGGACGGCGGCAGGACCCAGTACTTC. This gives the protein CASSWGDGGRTQYF.